One and the same sample provided the 30 T cell receptor beta chains below, sequenced in a study of PD-L1 blockade in urothelial cancer. Profiling relied on immunoSEQ multiplex PCR, and the TCRdb table lists in-frame clones only, not all of them. The sample includes under 40,000 clones, 80% to 95% of them seen just once. The sequencing used PBMCs, collected around atezolizumab (anti-PD-L1) treatment. Receptors originate from a man aged 70 or older with urothelial cancer.

The rearrangement uses TRBV25-1 and TRBJ1-2; 7 nucleotides agree with TRBD1. The CDR3 covers 14 residues. V gave up 4 bases and J gave up 7 bases; unmatched junction bases: 9. In germline, CDR1 is MGHDK, CDR2 SYGVNS. In DNA form, the CDR3 reads TGTGCCAGCAGTGCCCACGAAGGGGGCCTTGGCTACACCTTC. Translation gives CASSAHEGGLGYTF.

The rearrangement uses TRBV10-3 and TRBJ2-7; D is ambiguous. CDR3 length: 12 residues. Germline-derived CDR1 and CDR2 are ENHRY and SYGVKD. Trimming took off 4 bases at V and 7 bases at J, with 11 bases between the two ends. CDR3 DNA sequence: TGTGCCATCAGTGTTGGGCGAGAGGAGCAGTACTTC. As protein: CAISVGREEQYF.

The chain combines TRBV6-1 with TRBJ1-5; D may be TRBD1 (6 bases). V was clipped by 7 bases and J by 2 bases, with 15 bases between them. Germline CDR1 reads MNHNS; CDR2 reads SASEGT. The CDR3 consists of 15 residues. CDR3 sequence reads: CASITGLTGNQPQHF. The CDR3 region has the DNA TGTGCCAGCATCACAGGGTTGACGGGCAATCAGCCCCAGCATTTT.

The genes are TRBV9 and TRBJ2-2; 8 bases line up with TRBD1. In germline, CDR1 is SGDLS, CDR2 YYNGEE. V was clipped by 5 bases and J by 6 bases; unmatched bases: 6. This CDR3 comprises 14 residues. The DNA for the CDR3 is TGTGCCAGCAGGGAGACAGGGGTTGCCGGGGAGCTGTTTTTT. Translating gives CASRETGVAGELFF. Supplemented by reference TRBV9 and TRBJ2-2, the full variable domain reads DSGVTQTPKHLITATGQRVTLRCSPRSGDLSVYWYQQSLDQGLQFLIQYYNGEERAKGNILERFSAQQFPDLHSELNLSSLELGDSALYFCASRETGVAGELFFGEGSRLTVL.

The chain is built from TRBV6-1 and TRBJ1-1; 10 nucleotides line up with TRBD1. This CDR3 region has 14 residues. The V gene end was trimmed by 4 bases and the J gene end by 5 bases; junction bases not matched to a gene: 4. CDR1 MNHNS and CDR2 SASEGT come from the germline V gene. This CDR3 is CASSADRGVTEAFF. CDR3 in DNA: TGTGCCAGCAGTGCGGACAGGGGGGTTACTGAAGCTTTCTTT.

This chain uses TRBV28 with TRBJ2-1, with 10 nucleotides matching TRBD1. The germline CDR1 and CDR2 sequences are MDHEN and SYDVKM. Losses at the gene ends were 7 bases for V and 9 bases for J; bases not matched to a gene: 12. The CDR3 covers 15 residues. In DNA, the CDR3 is TGTGCCAGCATCGTAGGGGGACAGGGGTTTGGTGAGCAGTTCTTC. Encoded protein: CASIVGGQGFGEQFF. The whole variable domain, remainder taken from reference TRBV28 and TRBJ2-1, is DVKVTQSSRYLVKRTGEKVFLECVQDMDHENMFWYRQDPGLGLRLIYFSYDVKMKEKGDIPEGYSVSREKKERFSLILESASTNQTSMYLCASIVGGQGFGEQFFGPGTRLTVL.

CDR3 bases: TGTGCCAGCAGCCCGATACTCGGACAGGGCCCTGAAGCTTTCTTT. Its translation is CASSPILGQGPEAFF. The V call is TRBV5-4, the J call TRBJ1-1; 8 nucleotides agree with TRBD1. J was trimmed by 6 bases and V by 4 bases; bases with no gene match: 11. The CDR3 consists of 15 residues. The germline V gene has CDR1 SGHNT and CDR2 YYREEE (reference sequence).

V is TRBV2 and J is TRBJ2-2; a possible D gene is TRBD1 (5 bases). Between the trimmed V and J ends, which lost 3 bases and 4 bases, there was a span of 15 bases. Per germline, CDR1 SNHLY and CDR2 FYNNEI. The CDR3 is made up of 16 amino acids. Written as DNA, the CDR3 is TGTGCCAGCAGTGAGAGTCAGGGCGGACCCACCGGGGAGCTGTTTTTT. Protein product: CASSESQGGPTGELFF.

The chain carries TRBV4-1 and TRBJ2-1; D perhaps matches TRBD1 (6 bases). Trimming left V 5 bases short and J 9 bases short, with 17 bases between. CDR3 length: 14 residues. Germline V CDR1 and CDR2: MGHRA, YSYEKL. The CDR3 spells CASSLSQGNTEQFF. In DNA form, the CDR3 reads TGCGCCAGCAGCTTAAGCCAGGGGAACACTGAGCAGTTCTTC.

In nucleotides, the CDR3 is TGTGCCTACGCGGCAGGGCCATGGAACGAGCAGTACTTC. Its translation is CAYAAGPWNEQYF. The chain has TRBV10-3 and TRBJ2-7, with D possibly being TRBD1 (5 bases). From germline, CDR1 is ENHRY and CDR2 SYGVKD. This CDR3 region has 13 residues. V lost 11 bases and J 5 bases, leaving 19 bases between the germline ends.

V and J are TRBV6-1 and TRBJ2-7, with 7 bases identical to TRBD1. Germline V gene sequence: CDR1 MNHNS, CDR2 SASEGT. This CDR3 spans 16 amino acids. V shed 0 bases, J shed 4 bases, and the junction held 9 bases outside the gene matches. The CDR3 DNA is TGTGCCAGCAGTGAAGCGAGGACAGGTCAACCTTACGAGCAGTACTTC. Protein sequence: CASSEARTGQPYEQYF.

This clone was detected only a few times. The chain employs TRBV5-1 and TRBJ2-3; 9 bases map to TRBD2. The V gene's germline CDR1 is SGHRS and CDR2 YFSETQ. The CDR3 runs to 19 residues. Trimming removed 2 bases from V and 8 bases from J; junction bases left unmatched: 21. The CDR3 DNA reads TGCGCCAGCAGCTTCCCGCCCGGGACTAGCCCCGTAAGTGGGAGTACGCAGTATTTT. This encodes CASSFPPGTSPVSGSTQYF.

The V and J genes are TRBV4-1 and TRBJ1-3; D is unclear. This CDR3 contains 16 residues. Germline values: CDR1 MGHRA, CDR2 YSYEKL. Trimming cost V 2 bases and J 0 bases, with 11 bases left between them. CDR3 protein: CASSQQVPSSGNTIYF. The CDR3 nucleotides read TGCGCCAGCAGCCAACAGGTCCCGAGCTCTGGAAACACCATATATTTT.

The J gene is TRBJ2-5, the V gene TRBV28; the match to TRBD1 covers 7 bases. In germline, CDR1 is MDHEN, CDR2 SYDVKM. The CDR3 loop spans 13 amino acids. The V gene end was trimmed by 6 bases and the J gene end by 5 bases; junction bases not matched to a gene: 6. The CDR3 region is CASSDRASETQYF. CDR3 coding DNA: TGTGCCAGCAGCGACAGGGCATCGGAGACCCAGTACTTC.

The chain couples TRBV15 to TRBJ2-1; 10 nucleotides align to TRBD2. The V gene's germline CDR1 is LNHNV and CDR2 YYDKDF (reference sequence). V was clipped by 4 bases and J by 6 bases; unmatched bases: 9. There are 16 residues in the CDR3. Written as DNA, the CDR3 is TGTGCCACCAGCACACGTACTAGCGGGATAGGCAATGAGCAGTTCTTC. Translation: CATSTRTSGIGNEQFF.

The chain has TRBV28 and TRBJ2-1, with TRBD2 matching over 12 bases. V trimming: 4 bases; J trimming: 9 bases; junction bases outside the gene matches: 16. The CDR3 has 18 amino acids. CDR1 is MDHEN and CDR2 is SYDVKM in the germline V gene. The CDR3 sequence: CASSSYLTSGRLGGEQFF. Written as DNA, the CDR3 is TGTGCCAGCAGTTCTTACCTGACTAGCGGGAGACTGGGTGGTGAGCAGTTCTTC. The full variable domain, with the rest looked up from reference TRBV28 and TRBJ2-1, is DVKVTQSSRYLVKRTGEKVFLECVQDMDHENMFWYRQDPGLGLRLIYFSYDVKMKEKGDIPEGYSVSREKKERFSLILESASTNQTSMYLCASSSYLTSGRLGGEQFFGPGTRLTVL.

V is TRBV5-1 and J is TRBJ2-3; no clear D. The CDR3 is 15 amino acids. Trimming removed 0 bases at V and 0 bases at J, with 8 bases between. Germline V gene data show CDR1 as SGHRS and CDR2 as YFSETQ. Here the CDR3 DNA reads TGCGCCAGCAGCTTGGACGGTTTTAGCACAGATACGCAGTATTTT. Its translation: CASSLDGFSTDTQYF.

V is TRBV28 and J is TRBJ1-5; D may be TRBD1 (6 bases). This CDR3 is built from 18 residues. With 2 bases removed from V and 0 bases from J, the gap between germline ends came to 17 bases. Germline V gives CDR1 MDHEN, CDR2 SYDVKM. CDR3 bases: TGTGCCAGCAGTTTAATGGTCCGACAGGCTTATAGCAATCAGCCCCAGCATTTT. It encodes CASSLMVRQAYSNQPQHF.

V and J are TRBV29-1 and TRBJ1-5; 8 positions match TRBD1. This CDR3 spans 15 amino acids. J was trimmed by 4 bases and V by 4 bases; bases with no gene match: 9. Germline V gene lookup returns CDR1 SQVTM and CDR2 ANQGSEA. The CDR3 is CSVVVGQGGNQPQHF. Written as DNA, the CDR3 is TGCAGCGTTGTAGTAGGACAGGGTGGGAATCAGCCCCAGCATTTT. Together with reference TRBV29-1 and TRBJ1-5, the CDR3 gives the full variable domain: SAVISQKPSRDICQRGTSLTIQCQVDSQVTMMFWYRQQPGQSLTLIATANQGSEATYESGFVIDKFPISRPNLTFSTLTVSNMSPEDSSIYLCSVVVGQGGNQPQHFGDGTRLSIL.

This clone was seen a handful of times. The CDR3, as DNA: TGTGCCAGCAGAGGGACAGCTTTCTACGAGCAGTACTTC. Its protein product is CASRGTAFYEQYF. The gene calls are TRBV6-5 and TRBJ2-7; 7 positions match TRBD1. V shed 6 bases, J shed 3 bases, and the junction held 5 bases outside the gene matches. Germline V gene data show CDR1 as MNHEY and CDR2 as SVGAGI. The CDR3 is made up of 13 amino acids.

The chain couples TRBV28 to TRBJ2-3, with TRBD1 matching 8 bases. In germline, CDR1 is MDHEN, CDR2 SYDVKM. The length of the CDR3 is 15 residues. The V gene end was trimmed by 7 bases and the J gene end by 2 bases; junction bases not matched to a gene: 8. The CDR3 DNA reads TGTGCCAGCAACCCACGGGGACAGGACACAGATACGCAGTATTTT. It encodes CASNPRGQDTDTQYF.

There are a few counts of this clone. The chain uses TRBV19 and TRBJ1-5; 8 bases line up with TRBD1. The trim removed 2 bases at V and 7 bases at J, leaving 1 base unmatched. The germline gives CDR1 LNHDA, CDR2 SQIVND (reference sequence). The CDR3 spans 13 residues. The DNA of the CDR3 is TGTGCCAGTAGTATAAGACAGGGGCAGCCCCAGCATTTT. As protein: CASSIRQGQPQHF.

This clone appeared a single time. The chain joins TRBV5-1 to TRBJ2-2; D call uncertain. The CDR3 loop spans 16 amino acids. The ends were cut back, 4 bases at V and 6 bases at J, with 19 bases in the middle. Germline V gene data show CDR1 as SGHRS and CDR2 as YFSETQ. CDR3 loop: CASSLSQAHSAGELFF. In DNA form, the CDR3 reads TGCGCCAGCAGCCTCAGCCAGGCCCACTCCGCCGGGGAGCTGTTTTTT.

The genes are TRBV30 and TRBJ1-1, with D maybe TRBD1 (6 bases). CDR3 length equals 13 residues. The V and J ends lost 0 bases and 6 bases respectively, with 11 bases between them. Germline V CDR1 and CDR2: GTSNPN, SVGIG (reference sequence). The CDR3 nucleotides read TGTGCCTGGAGTGTACATAGGGGGTCTGAAGCTTTCTTT. Amino acids: CAWSVHRGSEAFF.

This sequence joins TRBV28 and TRBJ1-2, with 7 positions matching TRBD1. Germline V gene lookup returns CDR1 MDHEN and CDR2 SYDVKM. Unmatched junction bases numbered 14, after V lost 5 bases and J lost 8 bases. This CDR3 has 15 amino acids. The CDR3 reads CASSLGQAPGKGYTF. For the CDR3, the DNA is TGTGCCAGCAGTCTTGGACAGGCACCCGGGAAGGGCTACACCTTC.

The chain is built from TRBV27 and TRBJ2-7; TRBD2 aligns across 7 bases. The V gene end was trimmed by 6 bases and the J gene end by 0 bases; junction bases not matched to a gene: 2. In germline, CDR1 is MNHEY, CDR2 SMNVEV (reference sequence). This CDR3 region has 13 residues. The CDR3 is CASRRTSSYEQYF. The CDR3 DNA is TGTGCCAGCAGGAGGACTAGCTCCTACGAGCAGTACTTC.

The chain combines TRBV4-1 with TRBJ1-2; 8 positions agree with TRBD1. The length of the CDR3 is 13 residues. V gave up 4 bases and J gave up 4 bases; unmatched junction bases: 2. Per the germline V gene, CDR1 is MGHRA and CDR2 is YSYEKL. Written as DNA, the CDR3 is TGCGCCAGCAGCCTGGACAGGGTCTATGGCTACACCTTC. It translates to CASSLDRVYGYTF.

The chain employs TRBV4-1 and TRBJ2-1, with TRBD2 identical over 9 bases. V gave up 4 bases and J gave up 0 bases; unmatched junction bases: 1. The CDR3 has 15 residues. The V gene's germline CDR1 is MGHRA and CDR2 YSYEKL. The CDR3 loop is CASSLSGSSYNEQFF. In DNA, the CDR3 is TGCGCCAGCAGCCTTAGCGGGAGCTCCTACAATGAGCAGTTCTTC.

The gene calls are TRBV5-4 and TRBJ1-2; D might be TRBD1 (5 bases). This CDR3 comprises 10 residues. The germline CDR1 and CDR2 sequences are SGHNT and YYREEE (reference sequence). The V and J ends lost 9 bases and 9 bases respectively, with 12 bases between them. CDR3 nucleotide sequence: TGTGCCACCGGAGGGGAGAGCTACACCTTC. It specifies CATGGESYTF.

This rearrangement joins TRBV5-1 to TRBJ2-5; 10 positions agree with TRBD2. The CDR3 is 16 amino acids. Germline values: CDR1 SGHRS, CDR2 YFSETQ. Unmatched junction bases numbered 8, after V lost 4 bases and J lost 2 bases. The CDR3: CASSLTLAGAQETQYF. CDR3 DNA: TGCGCCAGCAGCCTAACCCTAGCGGGAGCACAAGAGACCCAGTACTTC.